The clone carrying this T cell receptor (beta chain) was detected a few times. As yet, its antigen is unknown. The sample comes from a study of T-cell reconstitution after alpha-beta-depleted transplantation in children. Using unique molecular identifiers, the investigators prepared the TCRbeta library. TCRdb redid the calling of the PCR reads with MiXCR, one entry per CDR3 protein. There are about a million distinct CDR3 sequences in the sample; less than 30% occur only once, and roughly 28% lies in the top ten. The CDR3 contains 14 residues. The V end lost 8 bases, the J end lost 4 bases, and 15 bases lay between the germline ends. Study-wide results and caveats: Recipient T cells and thymic progenitors that survived gave rise to the high TCRbeta diversity observed at day 60 in some patients. Newly made T cells mostly supplied T-cell counts and diversity one year after transplant. Expanded clones from the graft, numbering several hundred, reportedly supplied alpha-beta T cells about two months after transplant.

The sequencing used PBMCs, mostly from graft donor cells, collected 360 days after TCRalphabeta/CD19-depleted stem cell transplant. The sequence came from a boy under two years old who had a stem cell transplant for SCID, so the T cells may come from the graft donor. V gene TRBV12-3 or TRBV12-4 combines with J gene TRBJ1-3, with a possible D match to TRBD1 (6 bases). CDR3 coding DNA: TGTGCCAGCGGCGGGACATCCCTGGGAAACACCATATATTTT. The encoded protein is CASGGTSLGNTIYF.